The 12 T cell receptor beta chains below all came from one sample that was sequenced in a study of vaccination and CD4 T cells after COVID-19. Treatment meaning: approximately 9-day PBMC culture with coronavirus spike peptide pools or control peptides (ViraFEST assay). What these receptors recognize is not known. Sequencing of cultured CD4+ T cell DNA used the Oncomine TCR Beta short-read assay. TCRdb used MiXCR to reprocess the PCR reads, holding one entry per CDR3 protein. The data hold fewer than 20,000 distinct CDR3 sequences, with under 75% observed a single time. Sequencing was performed on CD4+ T cells from blood, cultured in vitro. The source of these receptors is a human donor who had recovered from COVID-19.

V is TRBV6-1 and J is TRBJ1-1; perhaps TRBD1 as D (6 bases). The CDR3 extends over 14 amino acids. The V end lost 5 bases, the J end lost 5 bases, and 15 bases lay between the germline ends. In germline, CDR1 is MNHNS, CDR2 SASEGT. For the CDR3, the DNA is TGTGCCAGCAGTCACCACCGGGGGCGGACTGAAGCTTTCTTT. Translating gives CASSHHRGRTEAFF.

There are a few counts of this clonotype. This chain uses TRBV6-2 or TRBV6-3 with TRBJ1-5; D call uncertain. This CDR3 is built from 16 residues. From germline, CDR1 is MNHEY and CDR2 SVGEGT. V was shortened by 2 bases and J by 7 bases, with 18 bases between the two germline ends. The CDR3 here is CASSYLGPIDAQPQHF. CDR3 nucleotide sequence: TGTGCCAGCAGTTACCTTGGGCCCATCGACGCCCAGCCCCAGCATTTT.

The chain joins TRBV6-5 to TRBJ1-6; tentatively, D is TRBD1 (6 bases). The germline CDR1 and CDR2 sequences are MNHEY and SVGAGI. V shed 4 bases and J shed 11 bases, with 15 bases lying between them. The CDR3 extends over 14 amino acids. Here the CDR3 DNA reads TGTGCCAGCAGTTCACAGGGCGGGAGGACACCCCTCCACTTT. The encoded protein is CASSSQGGRTPLHF.

V usage is TRBV5-4 and J usage is TRBJ1-3; D is perhaps TRBD1 (6 bases). Between the trimmed V and J ends, which lost 4 bases and 3 bases, there was a span of 17 bases. Looked up from germline, CDR1 is SGHNT and CDR2 is YYREEE (reference sequence). This CDR3 region has 16 residues. CDR3 sequence (DNA): TGTGCCAGCAGCCGCACGTCAGGGGTGGATGGAAACACCATATATTTT. This sequence encodes CASSRTSGVDGNTIYF.

The chain joins TRBV7-8 to TRBJ1-5; D perhaps matches TRBD1 (6 bases). V lost 3 bases and J lost 11, with 17 bases in between. Germline V lookup: CDR1 SGHVS, CDR2 FQNEAQ. This CDR3 contains 14 residues. The CDR3 sequence: CASSLSGARTAQHF. As DNA, the CDR3 is TGTGCCAGCAGCTTGTCAGGGGCGCGGACAGCCCAGCATTTT.

The chain combines TRBV20-1 with TRBJ2-1, with D perhaps assigned TRBD1 or TRBD2 (5 bases each). The CDR3 totals 13 residues. Per the germline V gene, CDR1 is DFQATT and CDR2 is SNEGSKA (reference sequence). The V and J ends lost 4 bases and 5 bases respectively, with 12 bases between them. Here the CDR3 reads CSATRGYNNEQFF. The CDR3 bases are TGCAGTGCTACGAGGGGCTATAACAATGAGCAGTTCTTC.

Remarks on this clonotype: One end of the junction is discordant with germline, which a read error may explain. This sequence joins TRBV10-3 and TRBJ1-2; 7 bases are shared with TRBD1. From germline, CDR1 is ENHRY and CDR2 SYGVKD. This CDR3 is built from 14 residues. In DNA form, the CDR3 reads TGTGCCAGCAGTTACTCGGGACAGCAAGGTGGCTACACCTTC. Residues: CASSYSGQQGGYTF.

The gene calls are TRBV20-1 and TRBJ1-5, with no clear D. Trimming pared 7 bases from V and 3 bases from J, leaving 13 bases between. This CDR3 has 13 amino acids. The V gene's germline CDR1 is DFQATT and CDR2 SNEGSKA (reference sequence). The CDR3 is CSVPPGFNQPQHF. The CDR3, as DNA: TGCAGTGTCCCACCGGGTTTCAATCAGCCCCAGCATTTT.

J is TRBJ1-2 and V is TRBV28; D call uncertain. The germline V gene encodes CDR1 MDHEN and CDR2 SYDVKM. V was trimmed by 6 bases and J by 3 bases, leaving 8 bases between them. The CDR3 spans 12 residues. CDR3 nucleotide sequence: TGTGCCAGCAGCGACCGAGACTATGGCTACACCTTC. Its translation is CASSDRDYGYTF.

This clonotype was counted once. The chain carries TRBV28 and TRBJ1-1, with 8 positions matching TRBD1. Germline V gene data show CDR1 as MDHEN and CDR2 as SYDVKM. This CDR3 has 14 amino acids. The trim removed 11 bases at V and 1 base at J, leaving 9 bases unmatched. The CDR3 DNA reads as TGTGCCGGACAGGGAAAGGGGTCGAACACTGAAGCTTTCTTT. This codes for CAGQGKGSNTEAFF.

The chain recombines TRBV6-2 or TRBV6-3 with TRBJ2-1; D ambiguous. V lost 7 bases to trimming and J lost 5 bases, with 15 bases between them. The CDR3 has 14 residues. CDR1 MNHEY and CDR2 SVGEGT come from the germline V gene. This chain's CDR3 is CASMGSSGHNEQFF. CDR3 nucleotide sequence: TGTGCCAGCATGGGGTCTTCTGGGCACAATGAGCAGTTCTTC.

J is TRBJ2-5 and V is TRBV6-5, with D perhaps TRBD1 (6 bases). In germline, CDR1 is MNHEY, CDR2 SVGAGI. This CDR3 comprises 15 residues. V was cut by 2 bases and J by 5 bases, with 15 bases left in between. The CDR3 DNA reads TGTGCCAGCAGTTACGGGGGCCCCGGATGGGAGACCCAGTACTTC. It yields the protein CASSYGGPGWETQYF.